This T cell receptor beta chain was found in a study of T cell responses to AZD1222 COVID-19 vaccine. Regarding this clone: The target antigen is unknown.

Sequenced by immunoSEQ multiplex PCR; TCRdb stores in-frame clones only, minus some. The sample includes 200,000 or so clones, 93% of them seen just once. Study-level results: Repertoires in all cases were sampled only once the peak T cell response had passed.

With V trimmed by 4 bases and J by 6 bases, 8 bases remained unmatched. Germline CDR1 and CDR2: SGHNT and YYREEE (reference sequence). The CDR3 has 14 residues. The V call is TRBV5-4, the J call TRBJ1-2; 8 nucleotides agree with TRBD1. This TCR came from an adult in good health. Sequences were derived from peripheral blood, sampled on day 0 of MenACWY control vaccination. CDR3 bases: TGTGCCAGCAGCCCTCAGGACAGGGACGATGGCTACACCTTC. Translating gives CASSPQDRDDGYTF.